Here is one T cell receptor beta chain with its context. The germline V gene has CDR1 SGHTA and CDR2 FQGNSA. J gave up 0 bases and V 3 bases, and 9 bases lay outside the gene matches. The CDR3 is 18 amino acids. The data were produced by immunoSEQ multiplex PCR, yet TCRdb's version contains in-frame clones alone and is incomplete. The table records fewer than 200,000 clones, around 93% of them present only once. The data stem from a study of control samples from healthy donors and cancer patients. The sample taken for sequencing was blood. The source of this sequence is a man younger than 35 in good health. The V gene is TRBV7-2, the J gene TRBJ2-3; 10 bases align to TRBD2. The CDR3 here is CASSFSSGGSSSTDTQYF. CDR3 sequence (DNA): TGTGCCAGCAGCTTCTCTAGCGGGGGAAGTAGTAGCACAGATACGCAGTATTTT. The full variable domain, completed using reference TRBV7-2 and TRBJ2-3, is GAGVSQSPSNKVTEKGKDVELRCDPISGHTALYWYRQSLGQGLEFLIYFQGNSAPDKSGLPSDRFSAERTGGSVSTLTIQRTQQEDSAVYLCASSFSSGGSSSTDTQYFGPGTRLTVL.